The 8 T cell receptor beta chains listed next were all sequenced from one sample in a study of identical twins. TCRdb ran MiXCR on the 5' RACE reads and lists one entry per CDR3 protein. The sample records 1.5 million to 2 million distinct CDR3 sequences, under 35% being singletons. The sequencing input was cord blood. Source of these receptors: a newborn girl in good health.

This clonotype was detected a few times. This chain links TRBV20-1 with TRBJ1-1; 9 bases match TRBD1. J gave up 1 base and V 0 bases, and 0 bases lay outside the gene matches. Germline V lookup: CDR1 DFQATT, CDR2 SNEGSKA (reference sequence). This CDR3 comprises 14 residues. The CDR3 sequence is CSARETGGNTEAFF. In DNA form, the CDR3 reads TGCAGTGCTAGAGAGACAGGGGGGAACACTGAAGCTTTCTTT.

In its sample, this clonotype was seen a few times. The chain uses TRBV12-3 or TRBV12-4 and TRBJ2-1; D gene uncertain. V gave up 6 bases and J gave up 4 bases, with 13 bases separating them. The CDR3 spans 14 residues. CDR3 region: CASSFPRVYNEQFF. The CDR3 DNA follows: TGTGCCAGCAGCTTTCCCCGGGTATACAATGAGCAGTTCTTC.

This clonotype came up many times. The V call is TRBV28, the J call TRBJ2-1, with a tentative D call TRBD2 (6 bases). The CDR3 has 14 amino acids. Trimming stripped 2 bases from V and 6 bases from J, with 11 bases between. The germline gives CDR1 MDHEN, CDR2 SYDVKM. This CDR3 reads CASSLPLEGNEQFF. Written as DNA, the CDR3 is TGTGCCAGCAGTTTACCCCTGGAGGGCAATGAGCAGTTCTTC.

The chain is built from TRBV9 and TRBJ2-1, with 8 bases that match TRBD1. CDR1 is SGDLS, CDR2 YYNGEE, per germline. The CDR3 length is 16 residues. Germline trimming cut 3 bases from V and 2 bases from J; bases unmatched to any gene: 7. As DNA, the CDR3 is TGTGCCAGCAGCGACCAGCAGACAGGGGCCTACAATGAGCAGTTCTTC. Encoded protein: CASSDQQTGAYNEQFF.

The chain links TRBV28 to TRBJ2-7; D call uncertain. The V end lost 6 bases, the J end lost 2 bases, and 11 bases lay between the germline ends. The CDR3 contains 13 residues. Germline lookup yields CDR1 MDHEN and CDR2 SYDVKM. The CDR3 loop is CASRAGPTYEQYF. CDR3 nucleotide sequence: TGTGCCAGCAGGGCCGGGCCCACCTACGAGCAGTACTTC.

This chain joins TRBV28 and TRBJ2-3; possible D gene TRBD2, 7 bases. Between the trimmed V and J ends, which lost 4 bases and 1 base, there was a span of 24 bases. CDR1 MDHEN and CDR2 SYDVKM come from the germline V gene. The CDR3 runs 19 residues. The CDR3 DNA is TGTGCCAGCAGTTACGGGATAAGATTGCGGGGGCGCGGCACAGATACGCAGTATTTT. This gives the protein CASSYGIRLRGRGTDTQYF. The entire variable domain, with the rest obtained from reference TRBV28 and TRBJ2-3, is as follows: DVKVTQSSRYLVKRTGEKVFLECVQDMDHENMFWYRQDPGLGLRLIYFSYDVKMKEKGDIPEGYSVSREKKERFSLILESASTNQTSMYLCASSYGIRLRGRGTDTQYFGPGTRLTVL.

In its sample, this clonotype was seen a few times. Being one base from a much bigger clone, this may be a read error. The rearrangement joins TRBV4-1 to TRBJ2-1; 9 bases map to TRBD2. The J call may be incorrect, as the DNA end agrees better with TRBJ2-7. CDR3 length equals 16 residues. The V gene's germline CDR1 is MGHRA and CDR2 YSYEKL. The CDR3: CASSRLAVSSYNEQYF. The CDR3 DNA is TGCGCCAGCAGCCGACTAGCGGTTAGCTCCTACAATGAGCAGTACTTC.

This clonotype was observed a few times. The chain recombines TRBV10-3 with TRBJ1-2, with 7 bases fitting TRBD1. Germline V gene sequence: CDR1 ENHRY, CDR2 SYGVKD. The junction had 3 bases not matched to a gene; V was cut back by 0 bases and J by 5 bases. The CDR3 is 14 residues long. The CDR3 DNA is TGTGCCATCAGTGAGTCTGACAGGGAGTATGGCTACACCTTC. Translating gives CAISESDREYGYTF.